These T cell receptor beta chains were read from a single sample in a study of shared clonotypes between healthy human individuals. Sequenced by immunoSEQ multiplex PCR; TCRdb stores in-frame clones only, minus some. The sample yields around 2,000,000 clones, roughly 94% seen once. Sequenced sample: naive CD4+ T cells sorted from blood. The source is a man between 18 and 35 years old in good health. CDR3s include the opening cysteine and the closing phenylalanine or tryptophan. Fields, in order: V gene, D gene, clone size, J gene, CDR3 DNA, CDR3 protein. A D gene is named only where the DNA matches it firmly. The size entry is marked missing in some rows and otherwise reads once, few, many or a size class.

>TRBV5-1|-|few|TRBJ2-4
TGCGCCAGCAGCTTGGTTACGGGAGTGGGCAAAAACATTCAGTACTTC
CASSLVTGVGKNIQYF
>TRBV4-1|TRBD1|-|TRBJ2-7
TGCGCCAGCAGCCAAATAAACCAGGGGGTATGGGACTACGAGCAGTACTTC
CASSQINQGVWDYEQYF
>TRBV1|-|-|TRBJ2-3
TGCACCAGCAGCCAAGATATAAACTACACAGATACGCAGTATTTT
CTSSQDINYTDTQYF
>TRBV27|-|-|TRBJ2-5
TGTGCCAGCAGTTTTAGGGAGACCCAGTACTTC
CASSFRETQYF
>TRBV27|-|once|TRBJ2-7
TGTGCCAGCAGCCTTACAGGGTCACTCCTGGGGGAGCAGTACTTC
CASSLTGSLLGEQYF
>TRBV4-3|TRBD2|-|TRBJ2-1
TGCGCCAGCAGCCAAGATCGGGGGGCCTACAATGAGCAGTTCTTC
CASSQDRGAYNEQFF
>TRBV9|-|-|TRBJ2-5
TGTGCCAGCAGCGCGGAGATCCAAGAGACCCAGTACTTC
CASSAEIQETQYF
>TRBV6-5|TRBD1|-|TRBJ1-1
TGTGCCAGCAGTTTAGGGTCAGGGGGAGTCACTGAAGCTTTCTTT
CASSLGSGGVTEAFF
>TRBV10-3|-|-|TRBJ1-1
TGTGCCATCAGTGAGTCGGACAGAGGGACCACCCCAGCTTTCTTT
CAISESDRGTTPAFF
>TRBV5-1|TRBD1|-|TRBJ1-4
TGCGCCAGCAGGCCAGACAGGGGGCAAGGTGTGGTAACTAATGAAAAACTGTTTTTT
CASRPDRGQGVVTNEKLFF
>TRBV2|TRBD1|-|TRBJ2-1
TGTGCCAGCGGGACCGACAGGGCTTACAATGAGCAGTTCTTC
CASGTDRAYNEQFF
>TRBV7-9|-|once|TRBJ2-7
TGTGCCAGCAGCCCTGGGGCCTACGAGCAGTACTTC
CASSPGAYEQYF
>TRBV9|TRBD1|once|TRBJ2-5
TGTGCCAGCAGCCCCGGGACAGCCCCGGAGACCCAGTACTTC
CASSPGTAPETQYF
>TRBV7-9|TRBD1|-|TRBJ1-6
TGTGCCAGCAGATCCACCGGGACAGGGGTGTACTCACCCCTCCACTTT
CASRSTGTGVYSPLHF
>TRBV6-1|TRBD1|-|TRBJ2-1
TGTGCCAGTGCAACCGGGACAGCCTCCTACAATGAGCAGTTCTTC
CASATGTASYNEQFF
>TRBV14|TRBD2|-|TRBJ2-1
TGTGCCAGCAGCCAAGTTATTGGCGGGAGCTCCTACAATGAGCAGTTCTTC
CASSQVIGGSSYNEQFF
>TRBV19|-|-|TRBJ1-1
TGTGCCAGTAGTATCGGCCAGGGGTGGGACACTGAAGCTTTCTTT
CASSIGQGWDTEAFF
>TRBV5-6|-|-|TRBJ2-7
TGTGCCAGCAGCGGGTCGCGGGACGGCTCCTACGAGCAGTACTTC
CASSGSRDGSYEQYF
>TRBV5-1|-|-|TRBJ2-7
TGCGCCAGCAGCTTGGCCGGGGTCTTGGGCGAGCAGTACTTC
CASSLAGVLGEQYF
>TRBV28|TRBD2|-|TRBJ2-5
TGTGCCAGCAGTTTCCCCCGCGACCGGACTAGCGGGGGGGCTTTAAGGGAGACCCAGTACTTC
CASSFPRDRTSGGALRETQYF
>TRBV7-8|TRBD2|-|TRBJ2-7
TGTGCCAGCAGCGCCCGACTAGCGGGAAAGCTCTACGAGCAGTACTTC
CASSARLAGKLYEQYF
>TRBV28|TRBD2|-|TRBJ2-3
TGTGCCAGCAGTGAAACTAGCGGGAGGTTCACAGATACGCAGTATTTT
CASSETSGRFTDTQYF
>TRBV12-2|-|once|TRBJ2-7
TGTGCAAGTCGCTTAGCGAGGGAGGGAGGCCTTTACGAGCAGTACTTC
CASRLAREGGLYEQYF
>TRBV10-1|TRBD1|-|TRBJ1-5
TGCGCCAGCAGTAAAATTGGACAGGAACGTCAGCCCCAGCATTTT
CASSKIGQERQPQHF
>TRBV7-9|-|-|TRBJ2-7
TGTGCCAGCAGCTTAGGGGTAGGGGGTCGCGCCTACGAGCAGTACTTC
CASSLGVGGRAYEQYF
>TRBV25-1|-|-|TRBJ2-1
TGTGCCAGCAGTCCCCGGTCCGGTTTTGGCAATGAGCAGTTCTTC
CASSPRSGFGNEQFF
>TRBV10-2|-|-|TRBJ2-1
TGCGCCAGCACCCCCCGGGGGGGACAGACATACAATGAGCAGTTCTTC
CASTPRGGQTYNEQFF
>TRBV5-6|-|-|TRBJ2-2
TGTGCCAGCAGCCCCGAGTACACCGGGGAGCTGTTTTTT
CASSPEYTGELFF
>TRBV10-1|TRBD2|-|TRBJ2-7
TGCGCCAGCAGTGACGGACTAGCGGGTTCCTACGAGCAGTACTTC
CASSDGLAGSYEQYF
>TRBV12-5|-|-|TRBJ2-5
TGTGCTAGTGGTTTAGGGCGGCAAGAGACCCAGTACTTC
CASGLGRQETQYF
>TRBV2|-|-|TRBJ2-3
TGTGCCACGATGAGGAGCACAGATACGCAGTATTTT
CATMRSTDTQYF
>TRBV7-9|-|-|TRBJ2-1
TGTGCCAGCAGTTTAGGTGGGGCAGTCTACAATGAGCAGTTCTTC
CASSLGGAVYNEQFF
>TRBV15|-|-|TRBJ1-2
TGTGCCACCAGCAGAGAGGGTGTGGGGTACACCTTC
CATSREGVGYTF
>TRBV7-8|-|-|TRBJ1-5
TGTGCCAGCAGCTCGCAGGGGAAGGATCAGCCCCAGCATTTT
CASSSQGKDQPQHF
>TRBV28|TRBD1|-|TRBJ1-4
TGTGCCAGCAGTACCCCGGACAGGGGGCCTGGAAAACTGTTTTTT
CASSTPDRGPGKLFF
>TRBV5-1|-|-|TRBJ1-1
TGCGCCAGCAGCTTGGGGCATATGAACACTGAAGCTTTCTTT
CASSLGHMNTEAFF